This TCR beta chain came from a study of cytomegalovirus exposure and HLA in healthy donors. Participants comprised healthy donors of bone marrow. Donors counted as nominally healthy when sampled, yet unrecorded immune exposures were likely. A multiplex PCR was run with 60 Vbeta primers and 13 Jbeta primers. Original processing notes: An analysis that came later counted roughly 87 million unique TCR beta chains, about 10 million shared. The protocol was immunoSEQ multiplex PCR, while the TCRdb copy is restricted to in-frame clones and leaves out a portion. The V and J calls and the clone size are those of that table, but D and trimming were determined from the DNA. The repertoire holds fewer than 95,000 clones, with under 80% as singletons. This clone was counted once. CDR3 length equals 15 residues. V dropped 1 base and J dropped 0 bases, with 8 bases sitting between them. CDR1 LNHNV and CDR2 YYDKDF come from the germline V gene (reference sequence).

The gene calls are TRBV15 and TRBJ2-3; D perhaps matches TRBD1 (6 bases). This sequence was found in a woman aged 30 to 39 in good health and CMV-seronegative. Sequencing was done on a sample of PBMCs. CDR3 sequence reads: CATSRVGTSTDTQYF. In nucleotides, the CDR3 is TGTGCCACCAGCAGAGTAGGGACAAGCACAGATACGCAGTATTTT.